This is a list of T cell receptor beta chains from one sample in a study of OX40 agonist ivuxolimab in advanced cancers. The protocol was immunoSEQ multiplex PCR, while the TCRdb copy is restricted to in-frame clones and leaves out a portion. The sample records around 30,000 clones, 90% being singletons. The sample was CD4+ or CD8+ T cells sorted from blood, taken in a trial of the OX40 agonist ivuxolimab. The receptors were gathered from an adult with an advanced solid tumor such as melanoma, head and neck, liver or kidney cancer. The CDR3 runs from the conserved cysteine through the conserved F or W. D genes are given only for firm matches. Expanded clones are given a class, and other clones once, few, many or no size at all.

v_call,d_call,j_call,clone_size,cdr3_nt,cdr3_aa
TRBV5-6,NA,TRBJ2-3,NA,TGTGCCAGCCTTGGGCAGGCCTTTAGCACAGATACGCAGTATTTT,CASLGQAFSTDTQYF
TRBV6-4,NA,TRBJ2-2,NA,TGTGCCAGCAGTGAATTCCGGTCCGGGGAGCTGTTTTTT,CASSEFRSGELFF
TRBV18,NA,TRBJ2-7,NA,TGTGCCAGCTCACCACCGACTAGCTACGAGCAGTACTTC,CASSPPTSYEQYF
TRBV5-1,NA,TRBJ2-1,NA,TGCGCCAGCAGCTGGGCGACTAACAACAATGAGCAGTTCTTC,CASSWATNNNEQFF
TRBV7-2,TRBD2,TRBJ2-7,NA,TGTGCCAGCAGCCAAGGACATGGGCTAGCGGGAACCTACGAGCAGTACTTC,CASSQGHGLAGTYEQYF
TRBV7-6,NA,TRBJ1-1,medium-sized,TGTGCCAGCAGCCGTCCCGAGGCCGGACAGAGCACTGAAGCTTTCTTT,CASSRPEAGQSTEAFF
TRBV10-2,NA,TRBJ2-7,NA,TGCGCCAGCAGCTCATCAGGGGCCTACTCCTACGAGCAGTACTTC,CASSSSGAYSYEQYF
TRBV11-3,NA,TRBJ2-7,NA,TGTGCCAGCAGCTTATCCGGTGCCTACGAGCAGTACTTC,CASSLSGAYEQYF
TRBV19,NA,TRBJ2-2,NA,TGTGCCAGTAGTATCCAATTAGGAACCGGGGAGCTGTTTTTT,CASSIQLGTGELFF
TRBV19,NA,TRBJ2-7,NA,TGTGCCAGTAGTATCGCGGGGACACTCGAGCAGTACTTC,CASSIAGTLEQYF
TRBV7-2,TRBD2,TRBJ2-3,NA,TGTGCCAGCAGACAAGCGGGAGCGTCGCCCACAGATACGCAGTATTTT,CASRQAGASPTDTQYF
TRBV9,NA,TRBJ2-1,NA,TGTGCCAGCAGCCCCACTCCCAGCTCCTACAATGAGCAGTTCTTC,CASSPTPSSYNEQFF
TRBV7-9,TRBD2,TRBJ2-3,NA,TGTGCCAGCATCCCCAGCGGGGATAGCACAGATACGCAGTATTTT,CASIPSGDSTDTQYF
TRBV7-7,NA,TRBJ2-5,NA,TGTGCCAGCAGCTCCGGACAGAGAGAGGCCCAGTACTTC,CASSSGQREAQYF
TRBV10-2,NA,TRBJ1-5,NA,TGCGCCAGCAGCTTGGACAGCTTTGATCAGCCCCAGCATTTT,CASSLDSFDQPQHF
TRBV11-3,TRBD1,TRBJ2-2,NA,TGTGCCAGCAGCCCCAACAGGGGGGAAACCGGGGAGCTGTTTTTT,CASSPNRGETGELFF
TRBV10-2,NA,TRBJ2-2,NA,TGCGCCAGCAGTGATCGTCCGAACACCGGGGAGCTGTTTTTT,CASSDRPNTGELFF
TRBV9,NA,TRBJ2-5,NA,TGTGCCAGCAGCAGACGGAGGTCGGAGACCCAGTACTTC,CASSRRRSETQYF
TRBV5-6,NA,TRBJ2-2,NA,TGTGCCAGCAGCTTGGCCAGCGGGTACACCGGGGAGCTGTTTTTT,CASSLASGYTGELFF
TRBV5-4,NA,TRBJ2-7,NA,TGTGCCAGCAGCTCCCTGTTGAGTCCCCACGAGCAGTACTTC,CASSSLLSPHEQYF
TRBV2,TRBD2,TRBJ2-1,NA,TGTGCCAGCAGGGAGACTAGCGGGAGGGCCCATGAGCAGTTCTTC,CASRETSGRAHEQFF
TRBV27,TRBD1,TRBJ2-5,NA,TGTGCCAGCAGTTCCCGACAGGGGCAAGGGTCATGGGAGACCCAGTACTTC,CASSSRQGQGSWETQYF
TRBV7-9,NA,TRBJ1-3,NA,TGTGCCAGCAGCTTAGCGCAATGGAGCGTCGGAAACACCATATATTTT,CASSLAQWSVGNTIYF
TRBV9,NA,TRBJ2-1,NA,TGTGCCAGCAGCGTAGCGGGACGAACCTACAATGAGCAGTTCTTC,CASSVAGRTYNEQFF
TRBV6-5,TRBD2,TRBJ2-7,NA,TGTGCCAGCAGTTACTCGGGACTAGCGACCCACGAGCAGTACTTC,CASSYSGLATHEQYF
TRBV6-1,TRBD1,TRBJ1-2,NA,TGTGCCAGCAGTCAAGGGACAGGTCCTCTTTATGGCTACACCTTC,CASSQGTGPLYGYTF
TRBV6-5,TRBD2,TRBJ2-1,NA,TGTGCCAGCAGTTACGACGGGAGGCCGTACAATGAGCAGTTCTTC,CASSYDGRPYNEQFF